Following are 32 T cell receptor beta chains from one sample sequenced in a study of blood T cells in healthy people across ages. It was with a sample-barcoded 5' primer and a J-beta primer mix that a second PCR of about 7 to 12 cycles was run. Via MiXCR, TCRdb re-called the 5' RACE reads, giving one row per CDR3 protein. The sample lists about 640,000 distinct CDR3 sequences; 58% were seen once. The sequencing sample was made of blood. These receptors all come from a man in his 60s in good health.

The rearrangement joins TRBV7-2 to TRBJ1-2; 7 nucleotides agree with TRBD1. The CDR3 is 13 amino acids. Per the germline V gene, CDR1 is SGHTA and CDR2 is FQGNSA. V dropped 5 bases and J dropped 7; count of bases not matched to a gene: 7. CDR3 loop: CASSQAGGRGYTF. CDR3 bases: TGTGCCAGCAGCCAAGCAGGGGGGCGTGGCTACACCTTC.

The rearrangement uses TRBV2 and TRBJ2-2, with D possibly matching TRBD2 (5 bases). V dropped 8 bases and J dropped 7 bases, with 14 bases sitting between them. CDR1 is SNHLY and CDR2 is FYNNEI in the germline V gene. The CDR3 extends over 13 amino acids. CDR3 sequence: CASGWRSDGELFF. CDR3 coding DNA: TGTGCCAGCGGGTGGAGGTCGGACGGGGAGCTGTTTTTT.

This clonotype turned up a few times. This could be a read error, since a much larger clone is one nucleotide away. V usage is TRBV20-1 and J usage is TRBJ2-7, with D hard to call. Germline V gene sequence: CDR1 DFQATT, CDR2 SNEGSKA (reference sequence). The CDR3 runs 13 residues. V lost 1 base and J 7 bases, leaving 14 bases between the germline ends. The CDR3 nucleotides are TGCAGTGCTAGAGTGCGGAATCTCAGGGAGCAGTACTTC. Protein: CSARVRNLREQYF.

This clonotype was found a few times. This chain connects TRBV7-9 to TRBJ2-7, with unresolved D. V gave up 5 bases and J gave up 2 bases, with 7 bases separating them. Germline CDR1 SEHNR, CDR2 FQNEAQ (reference sequence). The CDR3 contains 12 residues. In DNA form, the CDR3 reads TGTGCCAGCAGCATCGCCCCCTACGAGCAGTACTTC. Its protein product is CASSIAPYEQYF.

The genes are TRBV5-1 and TRBJ1-2; TRBD1 aligns across 11 bases. V lost 4 bases, J lost 7 bases, and 9 bases stayed unmatched. Germline V lookup: CDR1 SGHRS, CDR2 YFSETQ. The CDR3 is 15 residues long. Here the CDR3 reads CASSQTTGTGGGYTF. CDR3 nucleotide sequence: TGCGCCAGCAGCCAAACTACCGGGACAGGGGGTGGCTACACCTTC.

This chain joins TRBV6-4 and TRBJ2-7; 7 bases are a match to TRBD1. The CDR3 has 14 amino acids. Trimming at V came to 6 bases and at J to 3 bases, leaving 8 bases not matched to a gene. Germline lookup yields CDR1 MRHNA and CDR2 SNTAGT. The CDR3 DNA sequence: TGTGCCAGCAGCCCGACAGGGTTATACTACGAGCAGTACTTC. It translates to CASSPTGLYYEQYF.

As regards this clonotype: An end of the junction differs from the germline gene, which may be a read error. V and J are TRBV27 and TRBJ1-2, with a weak D call TRBD1 (6 bases). Germline CDR1 is MNHEY and CDR2 is SMNVEV (reference sequence). The CDR3 spans 13 residues. CDR3 DNA: TGCGCCAGCAGTGCCGCGACAGGTTATGGCTACACCTTC. It is translated as CASSAATGYGYTF.

The rearrangement joins TRBV9 to TRBJ2-5; TRBD2 aligns across 7 bases. The end of the DNA aligns better with TRBJ2-7, so the J call may be wrong. The CDR3 runs to 15 residues. Germline values: CDR1 SGDLS, CDR2 YYNGEE. CDR3 loop: CASSVGLRGDHEQYF. CDR3 DNA sequence: TGTGCCAGCAGCGTAGGGCTACGGGGGGACCACGAGCAGTACTTC.

V gene TRBV5-1 combines with J gene TRBJ2-5; D is uncertain. The germline V gene encodes CDR1 SGHRS and CDR2 YFSETQ. The CDR3 extends over 14 amino acids. Trimming took 4 bases from V and 2 from J, leaving 12 bases between them. The CDR3 coding sequence is TGCGCCAGCAGCGCAACAGACAAGCAAGAGACCCAGTACTTC. It yields the protein CASSATDKQETQYF.

This clonotype was detected only a few times. The chain is built from TRBV10-3 and TRBJ2-5, with 8 nucleotides matching TRBD2. Trimming took 10 bases from V and 1 from J; bases not matched to a gene: 8. This CDR3 is 14 amino acids long. Germline loops: CDR1 ENHRY, CDR2 SYGVKD. CDR3 DNA sequence: TGTGCCACCGAGAGCGGGGGCCTCCAAGAGACCCAGTACTTC. Protein product: CATESGGLQETQYF.

Concerning this clonotype itself: One junction end does not reproduce the germline sequence, and a read error may be involved. The chain employs TRBV25-1 and TRBJ1-4, with D hard to call. The CDR3 extends over 13 amino acids. The germline gives CDR1 MGHDK, CDR2 SYGVNS. DNA of the CDR3: TGTGCCAACAGTCGGGGAGGTAATGAAAAACTGTTTTTT. Residues: CANSRGGNEKLFF.

The rearrangement links TRBV5-1 to TRBJ1-1; maybe TRBD1 (6 bases). Germline lookup yields CDR1 SGHRS and CDR2 YFSETQ. V lost 2 bases and J lost 6, with 17 bases in between. The CDR3 is made up of 15 amino acids. This CDR3 is CASSFNRDSGAEAFF. CDR3 in DNA: TGCGCCAGCAGCTTCAACAGGGACTCGGGGGCTGAAGCTTTCTTT.

The J gene is TRBJ2-3, the V gene TRBV5-5, with 8 bases identical to TRBD2. Unmatched junction bases numbered 16, after V lost 0 bases and J lost 4 bases. CDR1 is SGHKS, CDR2 YYEKEE, per germline (reference sequence). The CDR3 totals 19 residues. The CDR3 sequence is CASSLAKLAGGGLADTQYF. For the CDR3, the DNA is TGTGCCAGCAGCTTGGCCAAACTGGCGGGGGGCGGGTTAGCAGATACGCAGTATTTT.

This chain uses TRBV6-5 with TRBJ1-6, with 8 bases identical to TRBD1. This CDR3 spans 15 amino acids. Per the germline V gene, CDR1 is MNHEY and CDR2 is SVGAGI. With V trimmed by 6 bases and J by 10 bases, 11 bases remained unmatched. The CDR3 DNA reads as TGTGCCAGCAGCCCTGGACAGGGCCATGGATCACCCCTCCACTTT. Residues: CASSPGQGHGSPLHF.

This clonotype occurred a few times. The chain is built from TRBV5-1 and TRBJ1-5; 7 bases match TRBD1. The CDR3 totals 14 residues. The germline gives CDR1 SGHRS, CDR2 YFSETQ. Trimming cost V 2 bases and J 7 bases; bases outside gene matches: 6. The CDR3 region is CASSLTTGQQPQHF. The CDR3 coding sequence is TGCGCCAGCAGCTTAACGACAGGGCAACAGCCCCAGCATTTT.

The chain links TRBV11-2 to TRBJ2-7; 14 bases agree with TRBD2. V gave up 0 bases and J gave up 10 bases; unmatched junction bases: 5. Per the germline V gene, CDR1 is SGHAT and CDR2 is FQNNGV. There are 15 residues in the CDR3. The CDR3 here is CASSLEGTSGGQQYF. DNA for the CDR3: TGTGCCAGCAGCTTAGAGGGGACTAGCGGGGGCCAACAGTACTTC.

The chain uses TRBV11-3 and TRBJ2-3, with 10 nucleotides matching TRBD1. This CDR3 has 16 residues. Germline values: CDR1 SGHNT, CDR2 YENEEA. J was trimmed by 2 bases and V by 5 bases; bases with no gene match: 7. The CDR3 coding sequence is TGTGCCAGCAGCAAAGGACAGGGGGGGCACACAGATACGCAGTATTTT. Translated, it gives CASSKGQGGHTDTQYF.

The chain links TRBV20-1 to TRBJ1-4; D gene uncertain. The germline CDR1 and CDR2 sequences are DFQATT and SNEGSKA (reference sequence). This CDR3 spans 14 amino acids. V was trimmed by 6 bases and J by 5 bases, leaving 16 bases between them. The CDR3, as DNA: TGCAGTGCGCCCCCCGCTCAGACGAATGAAAAACTGTTTTTT. It specifies CSAPPAQTNEKLFF.

This clonotype was picked up many times. V gene TRBV29-1 combines with J gene TRBJ2-7; 7 nucleotides match TRBD1. The CDR3 sequence is 11 residues long. CDR1 SQVTM and CDR2 ANQGSEA come from the germline V gene. V lost 4 bases to trimming and J lost 3 bases; unmatched junction nucleotides: 0. CDR3 residues: CSVGTGYEQYF. CDR3 sequence (DNA): TGCAGCGTTGGGACAGGCTACGAGCAGTACTTC.

As to this clonotype: Relative to the germline gene, one junction end is altered; a read error may explain this. The V call is TRBV12-3 or TRBV12-4, the J call TRBJ2-7; no clear D gene. The CDR3 loop spans 13 amino acids. This CDR3 is CASRLGRIYEQYF. The CDR3 DNA reads TGTGCCAGCAGGTTAGGCCGGATCTACGAGCAGTACTTC.

V gene TRBV11-2 combines with J gene TRBJ2-1, with 7 bases fitting TRBD2. The CDR3 sequence is 14 residues long. Germline CDR1 is SGHAT and CDR2 is FQNNGV. The J segment lost 6 bases and the V segment lost 2 bases, leaving 4 bases of the junction unmatched. CDR3 residues: CASSLREGSNEQFF. Written as DNA, the CDR3 is TGTGCCAGCAGCTTAAGGGAGGGGTCCAATGAGCAGTTCTTC.

This clonotype was seen more than once but under ten times. The CDR3 sequence is CSARDQGIETQYF. The CDR3 coding sequence is TGCAGTGCTAGAGATCAGGGGATAGAGACCCAGTACTTC. The chain recombines TRBV20-1 with TRBJ2-5; D may be TRBD1 (6 bases). The V end lost 0 bases, the J end lost 4 bases, and 9 bases lay between the germline ends. The CDR3 sequence is 13 residues long. Germline V gene sequence: CDR1 DFQATT, CDR2 SNEGSKA (reference sequence).

The chain is built from TRBV20-1 and TRBJ2-3; maybe TRBD2 (7 bases). This CDR3 has 16 residues. The germline V gene has CDR1 DFQATT and CDR2 SNEGSKA (reference sequence). The V gene lost 2 bases and the J gene lost 2 bases, with 17 bases spanning the gap. The CDR3 region is CSARWGGLAATDTQYF. CDR3 bases: TGCAGTGCTAGATGGGGGGGGCTAGCGGCCACAGATACGCAGTATTTT.

The table lists this clonotype with a few counts. The chain recombines TRBV5-1 with TRBJ1-4; D unclear. Between the trimmed V and J ends, which lost 0 bases and 3 bases, there was a span of 6 bases. The CDR3 is 14 amino acids. Germline values: CDR1 SGHRS, CDR2 YFSETQ. CDR3 sequence: CASSLAAPNEKLFF. In DNA, the CDR3 is TGCGCCAGCAGCTTGGCGGCACCTAATGAAAAACTGTTTTTT.

The chain carries TRBV28 and TRBJ2-1, with D possibly being TRBD1 or TRBD2 (5 bases each). CDR3 length equals 13 residues. From germline, CDR1 is MDHEN and CDR2 SYDVKM. Between the trimmed V and J ends, which lost 10 bases and 15 bases, there was a span of 25 bases. CDR3 residues: CATDGYTTGTAFF. CDR3 DNA: TGTGCCACCGATGGATACACCACGGGGACGGCGTTCTTC. Full variable domain (missing parts from reference TRBV28 and TRBJ2-1): DVKVTQSSRYLVKRTGEKVFLECVQDMDHENMFWYRQDPGLGLRLIYFSYDVKMKEKGDIPEGYSVSREKKERFSLILESASTNQTSMYLCATDGYTTGTAFFGPGTRLTVL.

This clonotype occurred once. The J gene is TRBJ2-2, the V gene TRBV10-3; the match to TRBD2 covers 7 bases. CDR3 length: 15 residues. The V gene end was trimmed by 6 bases and the J gene end by 4 bases; junction bases not matched to a gene: 8. The germline gives CDR1 ENHRY, CDR2 SYGVKD. The chain's CDR3 is CAISVTSSPTGELFF. CDR3 DNA sequence: TGTGCCATCAGCGTGACTAGCAGTCCCACCGGGGAGCTGTTTTTT.

A few counts support this clonotype. The V gene is TRBV5-1, the J gene TRBJ2-7; perhaps TRBD1 as D (5 bases). Trimming shortened V by 6 bases and J by 10 bases, and 14 bases separated the two germline ends. The CDR3 contains 11 residues. The germline gives CDR1 SGHRS, CDR2 YFSETQ. CDR3 protein: CASIADTVQYF. The CDR3 bases are TGCGCCAGCATCGCGGACACAGTCCAGTACTTC.

The J gene is TRBJ2-3, the V gene TRBV12-3 or TRBV12-4, with D unresolved. With 7 bases removed from V and 4 bases from J, the gap between germline ends came to 15 bases. This CDR3 is 14 amino acids long. CDR3 in DNA: TGTGCCAGCACTGATACACAAATGGCAGATACGCAGTATTTT. It specifies CASTDTQMADTQYF.

The J gene is TRBJ1-6, the V gene TRBV7-2; D is perhaps TRBD1 (5 bases). Deletions cut 5 bases from V and 11 bases from J, with 22 bases between. CDR1 and CDR2 from the germline V gene are SGHTA and FQGNSA. The length of the CDR3 is 16 residues. Here the CDR3 reads CASSANRDGVGTPLHF. CDR3 nucleotide sequence: TGTGCCAGCAGCGCCAATCGGGACGGGGTGGGGACACCCCTCCACTTT.

A few counts support this clonotype. The rearrangement links TRBV29-1 to TRBJ2-6, with a tentative D call TRBD2 (5 bases). Germline V gene sequence: CDR1 SQVTM, CDR2 ANQGSEA. The CDR3 spans 13 residues. V lost 7 bases and J lost 3, with 10 bases in between. The CDR3 DNA follows: TGCAGCGCATACAGCGGTGGGGCCAACGTCCTGACTTTC. As protein: CSAYSGGANVLTF.

The chain combines TRBV6-1 with TRBJ1-2; D remains ambiguous. CDR1 and CDR2 (germline): MNHNS, SASEGT. The CDR3 runs 14 residues. V lost 3 bases and J lost 5, with 13 bases in between. The DNA of the CDR3 is TGTGCCAGCAGTGAGGGGTTCGCTAGTTATGGCTACACCTTC. The encoded protein is CASSEGFASYGYTF.

The chain couples TRBV2 to TRBJ2-3; TRBD2 might be the D (5 bases). This CDR3 is 15 amino acids long. CDR1 is SNHLY and CDR2 is FYNNEI in the germline V gene. V lost 4 bases and J lost 2, with 13 bases in between. CDR3 bases: TGTGCCAGCAGTGTTTCTAACGGGGACACAGATACGCAGTATTTT. Translated: CASSVSNGDTDTQYF.